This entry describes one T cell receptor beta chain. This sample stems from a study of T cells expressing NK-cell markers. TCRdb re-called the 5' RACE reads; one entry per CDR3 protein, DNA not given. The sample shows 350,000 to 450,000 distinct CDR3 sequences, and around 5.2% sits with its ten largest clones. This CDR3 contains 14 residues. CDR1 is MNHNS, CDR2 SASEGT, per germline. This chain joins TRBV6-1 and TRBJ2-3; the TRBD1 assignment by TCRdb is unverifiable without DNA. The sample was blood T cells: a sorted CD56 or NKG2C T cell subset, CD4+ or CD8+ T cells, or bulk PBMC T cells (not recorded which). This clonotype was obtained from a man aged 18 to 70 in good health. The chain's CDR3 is CASSLTGWADTQYF.